The 17 T cell receptor beta chains in this list originate from one sample, sequenced in a study of long-term antiretroviral therapy in people with HIV. Version v3.0 of the immunoSEQ assay ran at survey level. Data came from immunoSEQ multiplex PCR; TCRdb stores just in-frame clones and leaves some out. The sample has 25,000 to 30,000 clones, 70% to 90% seen once. Source: unsorted PBMCs, taken 0.5 years after starting antiretroviral therapy. Receptors were obtained from a woman between 18 and 29 years old with HIV.

The chain carries TRBV7-9 and TRBJ2-7, with 15 bases aligning to TRBD2. Germline CDR1 and CDR2: SEHNR and FQNEAQ (reference sequence). This CDR3 is 18 amino acids long. V was clipped by 5 bases and J by 2 bases; unmatched bases: 10. The CDR3 here is CASSLGLAGGFGAYEQYF. The CDR3 region has the DNA TGTGCCAGCAGCCTAGGACTAGCGGGAGGGTTCGGAGCCTACGAGCAGTACTTC.

V and J are TRBV28 and TRBJ2-7; 10 nucleotides line up with TRBD1. This CDR3 spans 16 amino acids. Trimming at V came to 2 bases and at J to 4 bases, leaving 8 bases not matched to a gene. Germline CDR1 and CDR2: MDHEN and SYDVKM. The CDR3 region is CASSLEGTGDWYEQYF. The CDR3 DNA reads as TGTGCCAGCAGTTTAGAAGGGACAGGGGACTGGTACGAGCAGTACTTC.

The J gene is TRBJ2-1, the V gene TRBV10-3; perhaps D is TRBD1 or TRBD2 (5 bases each). The CDR3 length is 17 residues. V lost 2 bases, J lost 8 bases, and 22 bases lay in between. Germline CDR1 is ENHRY and CDR2 is SYGVKD. For the CDR3, the DNA is TGTGCCATCAGTGAGGGGGACGGATGGGTCGCACAGGATGAGCAGTTCTTC. Translation: CAISEGDGWVAQDEQFF.

V gene TRBV7-9 combines with J gene TRBJ2-5; no definite D call. The V gene's germline CDR1 is SEHNR and CDR2 FQNEAQ (reference sequence). Trimming stripped 3 bases from V and 5 bases from J, with 1 base between. CDR3 size: 10 residues. The CDR3, as DNA: TGTGCCAGCAGCTTGGAGACCCAGTACTTC. Protein: CASSLETQYF.

This chain links TRBV19 with TRBJ1-2; tentative D call: TRBD1 (5 bases). The length of the CDR3 is 11 residues. Germline V lookup: CDR1 LNHDA, CDR2 SQIVND (reference sequence). The ends were cut back, 5 bases at V and 8 bases at J, with 9 bases in the middle. CDR3 residues: CASSSGPGYTF. DNA for the CDR3: TGTGCCAGTAGTTCGGGGCCCGGCTACACCTTC.

The chain employs TRBV25-1 and TRBJ1-4, with 7 positions matching TRBD1. CDR1 is MGHDK and CDR2 is SYGVNS in the germline V gene. V shed 6 bases and J 8 bases; nucleotides not matched to a gene: 9. This CDR3 region has 14 residues. CDR3 sequence: CASRGQVGIEKLFF. DNA for the CDR3: TGTGCCAGCAGAGGACAGGTGGGAATCGAAAAACTGTTTTTT.

The genes are TRBV6-1 and TRBJ2-1, with D possibly TRBD1 on 6 matching bases. CDR3 size: 14 residues. CDR1 MNHNS and CDR2 SASEGT come from the germline V gene. The ends were cut back, 6 bases at V and 8 bases at J, with 17 bases in the middle. The CDR3 loop is CASSEQGDLDEQFF. The CDR3 nucleotides read TGTGCCAGCAGCGAACAGGGTGATTTGGATGAGCAGTTCTTC.

The chain has TRBV7-9 and TRBJ2-5; TRBD1 matches at 9 bases. The CDR3 is 14 residues long. The V gene end was trimmed by 6 bases and the J gene end by 4 bases; junction bases not matched to a gene: 6. Germline V gene lookup returns CDR1 SEHNR and CDR2 FQNEAQ (reference sequence). In DNA, the CDR3 is TGTGCCAGCAGTCCCACAGGGGGCATAGAGACCCAGTACTTC. Its translation: CASSPTGGIETQYF.

The rearrangement links TRBV5-1 to TRBJ1-3; TRBD1 matches 7 bases. CDR3 length: 15 amino acids. Trimming took 0 bases from V and 3 from J; bases not matched to a gene: 3. In germline, CDR1 is SGHRS, CDR2 YFSETQ. The CDR3 sequence is CASSLETGVGNTIYF. The CDR3 DNA reads TGCGCCAGCAGCTTGGAAACAGGGGTTGGAAACACCATATATTTT.

The DNA for the CDR3 is TGTGCTAGTGGTTTGGCAACTCCCGAAGTAGGGTGGGTGGGTCAGCCCCAGCATTTT. This gives the protein CASGLATPEVGWVGQPQHF. The J gene is TRBJ1-5, the V gene TRBV12-5; D is ambiguous. CDR1 is LGHNT and CDR2 is FRNRAP in the germline V gene. There are 19 residues in the CDR3. V lost 1 base to trimming and J lost 6 bases, with 25 bases between them.

The V gene is TRBV18, the J gene TRBJ2-1, with 9 bases that match TRBD2. The V gene end was trimmed by 3 bases and the J gene end by 8 bases; junction bases not matched to a gene: 14. Germline lookup yields CDR1 KGHSH and CDR2 LQKENI. The CDR3 runs to 17 residues. This chain's CDR3 is CASSPRTLAGKLDEQFF. The CDR3 DNA reads TGTGCCAGCTCACCCCGAACCCTAGCGGGAAAGCTTGATGAGCAGTTCTTC.

V gene TRBV7-2 combines with J gene TRBJ2-5, with a possible D match to TRBD1 (5 bases). This CDR3 comprises 14 residues. Germline assignment: CDR1 SGHTA and CDR2 FQGNSA. Deletions cut 4 bases from V and 5 bases from J, with 14 bases between. The CDR3 DNA is TGTGCCAGCAGCTCAGGGCCCGGGCGGGAGACCCAGTACTTC. This codes for CASSSGPGRETQYF.

This clone was counted once. This chain uses TRBV6-1 with TRBJ1-5; TRBD1 is a possible D gene (5 bases). Germline-derived CDR1 and CDR2 are MNHNS and SASEGT. The ends were cut back, 4 bases at V and 4 bases at J, with 14 bases in the middle. The CDR3 sequence is 15 residues long. The CDR3: CASSGLGVGNQPQHF. CDR3 sequence (DNA): TGTGCCAGCAGTGGACTGGGGGTAGGGAATCAGCCCCAGCATTTT.

This chain joins TRBV18 and TRBJ2-2; no definite D call. The germline CDR1 and CDR2 sequences are KGHSH and LQKENI. This CDR3 region has 13 residues. V lost 5 bases and J lost 1, with 5 bases in between. For the CDR3, the DNA is TGTGCCAGCTCAGGGGTGAACACCGGGGAGCTGTTTTTT. As protein: CASSGVNTGELFF.

This chain uses TRBV6-1 with TRBJ2-4; 8 bases are a match to TRBD2. CDR1 is MNHNS and CDR2 is SASEGT in the germline V gene. With 5 bases clipped from V and 7 bases from J, the junction kept 4 bases outside the gene matches. CDR3 length equals 13 residues. The CDR3 reads CASSPSGSNIQYF. CDR3 nucleotide sequence: TGTGCCAGCAGTCCCAGCGGGAGCAACATTCAGTACTTC.

V gene TRBV28 combines with J gene TRBJ2-6; D ambiguous. The CDR3 is 16 amino acids. The V gene's germline CDR1 is MDHEN and CDR2 SYDVKM. V lost 5 bases, J lost 6 bases, and 17 bases lay in between. The CDR3 spells CASSPIGGSSANVLTF. The CDR3 nucleotides are TGTGCCAGCAGTCCTATCGGCGGTAGCTCGGCCAACGTCCTGACTTTC.

The chain recombines TRBV7-9 with TRBJ2-4; D is perhaps TRBD1 or TRBD2 (5 bases each). This CDR3 comprises 15 residues. The V gene's germline CDR1 is SEHNR and CDR2 FQNEAQ (reference sequence). Trimming stripped 3 bases from V and 7 bases from J, with 16 bases between. The CDR3 nucleotides read TGTGCCAGCAGCTTGGGGTGGGACCCCGAGAACATTCAGTACTTC. Amino acids: CASSLGWDPENIQYF.